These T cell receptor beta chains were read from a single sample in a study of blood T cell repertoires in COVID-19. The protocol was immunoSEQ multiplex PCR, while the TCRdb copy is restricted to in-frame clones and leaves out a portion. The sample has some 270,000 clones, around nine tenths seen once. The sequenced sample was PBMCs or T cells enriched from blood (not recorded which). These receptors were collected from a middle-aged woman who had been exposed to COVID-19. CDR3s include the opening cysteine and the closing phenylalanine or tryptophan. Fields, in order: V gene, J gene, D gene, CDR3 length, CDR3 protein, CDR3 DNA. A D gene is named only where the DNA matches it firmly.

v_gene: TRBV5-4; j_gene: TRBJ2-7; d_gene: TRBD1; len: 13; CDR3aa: CASSRNRGYEQYF; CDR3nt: TGTGCCAGCAGTCGTAACAGGGGCTACGAGCAGTACTTC
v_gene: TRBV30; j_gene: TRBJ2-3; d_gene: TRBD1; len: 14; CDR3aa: CAWSVRDRYWTQYF; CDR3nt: TGTGCCTGGAGTGTAAGGGACAGGTATTGGACGCAGTATTTT
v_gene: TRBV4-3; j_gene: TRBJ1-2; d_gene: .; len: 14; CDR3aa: CASSQEIESYGYTF; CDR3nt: TGCGCCAGCAGCCAAGAAATTGAGAGCTATGGCTACACCTTC
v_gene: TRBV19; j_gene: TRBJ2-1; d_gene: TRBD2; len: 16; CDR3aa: CASSSYLAGGYNEQFF; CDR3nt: TGTGCCAGTAGTAGCTACCTAGCGGGAGGGTACAATGAGCAGTTCTTC
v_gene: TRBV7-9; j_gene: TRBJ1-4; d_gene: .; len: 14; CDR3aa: CASSQGGTNEKLFF; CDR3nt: TGTGCCAGCAGCCAAGGGGGTACCAATGAAAAACTGTTTTTT
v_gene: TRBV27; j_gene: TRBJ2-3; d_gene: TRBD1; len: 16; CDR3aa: CASSKPGQGSTDTQYF; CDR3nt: TGTGCCAGCAGCAAACCGGGACAGGGGAGCACAGATACGCAGTATTTT
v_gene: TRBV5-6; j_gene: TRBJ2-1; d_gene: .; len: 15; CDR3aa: CASSLPGQGDNEQFF; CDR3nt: TGTGCCAGCAGCCTGCCGGGACAAGGGGACAATGAGCAGTTCTTC
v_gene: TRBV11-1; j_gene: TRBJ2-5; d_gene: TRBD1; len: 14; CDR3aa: CASSLGDSPGTQYF; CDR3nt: TGTGCCAGCAGCTTGGGGGACAGCCCAGGGACCCAGTACTTC
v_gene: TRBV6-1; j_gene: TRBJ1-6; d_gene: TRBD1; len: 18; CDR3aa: CASSETPTGTVGNSPLHF; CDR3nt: TGTGCCAGCAGTGAAACCCCGACAGGGACCGTAGGCAATTCACCCCTCCACTTT
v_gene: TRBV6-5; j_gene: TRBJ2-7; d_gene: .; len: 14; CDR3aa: CASRSEDRYYEQYF; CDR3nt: TGTGCCAGCAGGAGTGAGGACAGATACTACGAGCAGTACTTC
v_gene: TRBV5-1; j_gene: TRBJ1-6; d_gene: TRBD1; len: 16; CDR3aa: CASSLSTGGYNSPLHF; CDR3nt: TGCGCCAGCAGCTTGAGTACAGGGGGTTATAATTCACCCCTCCACTTT